The sequence of this T cell receptor (beta chain) was determined in a study of T-cell memory formation after mild COVID-19. Study overall: TCR clustering was largely donor specific.

About this clonotype itself: Its specificity is unknown.

TCRdb called the 5' RACE reads again in MiXCR, with one record for every CDR3 protein. The sample contains approximately 490,000 distinct CDR3 sequences, over 20% of which appear only once. The CDR3 is 14 residues long. From germline, CDR1 is MNHEY and CDR2 SVGAGI. The V gene lost 4 bases and the J gene lost 4 bases, with 10 bases spanning the gap. Study-level findings and limits: From day 15 to 85, contracting clones were balanced between CD4 and CD8, whereas later expanders leaned toward CD4+. The SARS-CoV-2 specificity of second-wave clones reaching peak at day 37 remained unverified.

The V and J genes are TRBV6-5 and TRBJ2-2, with a tentative D call TRBD2 (5 bases). This sequence originates from an adult woman who had mild COVID-19 (a few samples of this study predate the infection). Cell type and time point are not known. Material: PBMCs or a T cell subset sorted from them (not recorded which). The CDR3 is CASSFRGGTGELFF. The CDR3 nucleotides are TGTGCCAGCAGTTTTCGGGGTGGCACCGGGGAGCTGTTTTTT.